The present T cell receptor (beta chain) was sequenced within a study of immune evolution from preneoplasia to lung adenocarcinoma. Study background: HLA loss of heterozygosity: under 7.5% AIS, 15% MIA, about 35% ADC, none AAH.

In regard to this clone: Its target is unknown.

Study-level results: Normal lung had highest clonality; later lesions appeared denser, more diverse.

Sequenced by immunoSEQ multiplex PCR; TCRdb stores in-frame clones only, minus some. The table lists thousands of clones, over 75% of them singletons. This CDR3 has 16 residues. Germline CDR1 is MNHEY and CDR2 is SMNVEV (reference sequence). The J segment lost 3 bases and the V segment lost 4 bases, leaving 8 bases of the junction unmatched. Between the mid-2010s and the late 2010s, patients underwent resection in Japan or China. After pathologic assessment, macro-dissection selected premalignant or tumor cells for extraction. The specimen sequenced was FFPE atypical adenomatous hyperplasia tissue from the lung. Subset indicated: atypical adenomatous hyperplasia (AAH), lung preneoplasia. The chain couples TRBV27 to TRBJ2-1; 8 nucleotides align to TRBD1. The receptor's source is an older person with lung adenocarcinoma. The CDR3 loop is CASSSEDRGFYNEQFF. The CDR3 DNA reads as TGTGCCAGCAGTTCGGAAGACAGGGGATTCTACAATGAGCAGTTCTTC.